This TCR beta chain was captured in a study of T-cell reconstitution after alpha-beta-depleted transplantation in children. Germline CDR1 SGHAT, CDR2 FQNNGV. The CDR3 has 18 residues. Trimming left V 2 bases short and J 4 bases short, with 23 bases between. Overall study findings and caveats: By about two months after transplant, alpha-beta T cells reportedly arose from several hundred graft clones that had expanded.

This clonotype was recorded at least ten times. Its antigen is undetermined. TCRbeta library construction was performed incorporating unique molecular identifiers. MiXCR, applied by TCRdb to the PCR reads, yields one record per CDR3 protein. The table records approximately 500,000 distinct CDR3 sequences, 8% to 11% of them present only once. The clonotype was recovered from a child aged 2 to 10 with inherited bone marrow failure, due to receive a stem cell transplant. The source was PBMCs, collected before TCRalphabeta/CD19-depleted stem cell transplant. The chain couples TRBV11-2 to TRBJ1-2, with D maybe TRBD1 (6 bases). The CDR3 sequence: CASSLISWRPRDIYGYTF. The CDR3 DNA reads TGTGCCAGCAGCTTAATTTCTTGGCGCCCTCGGGACATCTATGGCTACACCTTC.